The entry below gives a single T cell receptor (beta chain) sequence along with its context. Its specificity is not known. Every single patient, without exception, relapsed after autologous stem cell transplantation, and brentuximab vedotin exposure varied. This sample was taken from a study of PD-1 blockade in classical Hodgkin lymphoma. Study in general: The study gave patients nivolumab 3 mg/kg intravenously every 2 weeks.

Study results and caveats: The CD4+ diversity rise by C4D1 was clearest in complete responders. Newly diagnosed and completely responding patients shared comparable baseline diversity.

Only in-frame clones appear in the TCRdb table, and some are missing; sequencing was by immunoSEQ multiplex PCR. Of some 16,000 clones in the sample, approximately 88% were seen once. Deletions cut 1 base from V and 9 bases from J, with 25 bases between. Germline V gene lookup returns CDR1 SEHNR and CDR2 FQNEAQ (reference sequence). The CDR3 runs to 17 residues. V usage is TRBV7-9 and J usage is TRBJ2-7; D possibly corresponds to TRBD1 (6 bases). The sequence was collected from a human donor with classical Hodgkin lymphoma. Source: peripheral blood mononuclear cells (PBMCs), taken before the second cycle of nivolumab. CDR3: CASSLEAQQGPMARQYF. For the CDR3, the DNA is TGTGCCAGCAGCTTAGAAGCCCAACAGGGACCAATGGCACGGCAGTACTTC.